This TCR beta chain was sequenced for a study of technical replicates of blood from several donors. J gave up 3 bases and V 4 bases, and 4 bases lay outside the gene matches. Germline-derived CDR1 and CDR2 are LGHNA and YNFKEQ. This CDR3 contains 15 residues. Method: immunoSEQ multiplex PCR; TCRdb's copy keeps in-frame clones and lacks some. The repertoire consists of 60,000 to 65,000 clones, with approximately 86% occurring once and the leading ten covering approximately 5%. This clone was recorded once. The sample taken for sequencing was PBMCs. The chain links TRBV4-2 to TRBJ2-1; 9 bases are a match to TRBD2. This TCR came from a human donor in good health. Some clones in this sample may be carry-over from other donors' samples. This chain's CDR3 is CASSRRTSDYNEQFF. The CDR3 DNA sequence: TGTGCCAGCAGCCGAAGGACTAGCGACTACAATGAGCAGTTCTTC.